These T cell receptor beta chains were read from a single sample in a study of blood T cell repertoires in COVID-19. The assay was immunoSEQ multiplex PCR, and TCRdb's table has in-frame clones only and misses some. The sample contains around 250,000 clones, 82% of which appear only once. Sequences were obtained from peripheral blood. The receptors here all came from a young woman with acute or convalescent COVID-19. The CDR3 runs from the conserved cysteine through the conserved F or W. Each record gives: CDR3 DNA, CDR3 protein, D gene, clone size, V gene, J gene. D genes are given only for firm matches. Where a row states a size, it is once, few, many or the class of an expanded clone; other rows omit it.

cdr3_nt: TGTGCCAGCACTGACAGGGGTGGCTACACCTTC
cdr3_aa: CASTDRGGYTF
d_call: TRBD1
clone_size: NA
v_call: TRBV6-6
j_call: TRBJ1-2

cdr3_nt: TGTGCCAGCAGCTTAGGGCTAGCGGGAACCTCTGGGGCCAACGTCCTGACTTTC
cdr3_aa: CASSLGLAGTSGANVLTF
d_call: TRBD2
clone_size: NA
v_call: TRBV7-8
j_call: TRBJ2-6

cdr3_nt: TGTGCCAGTAGAACACCAGGGGGAACTCAGCCCCAGCATTTT
cdr3_aa: CASRTPGGTQPQHF
d_call: TRBD1
clone_size: NA
v_call: TRBV19
j_call: TRBJ1-5

cdr3_nt: TGTGCCTGGGGGTGGACAGGCTCCTACGAGCAGTACTTC
cdr3_aa: CAWGWTGSYEQYF
d_call: TRBD1
clone_size: NA
v_call: TRBV30
j_call: TRBJ2-7

cdr3_nt: TGCGCCAGCAGCCACGAACAGGGCTTTAATAATGAAAAACTGTTTTTT
cdr3_aa: CASSHEQGFNNEKLFF
d_call: NA
clone_size: few
v_call: TRBV4-3
j_call: TRBJ1-4

cdr3_nt: TGTGCCAGCAGCCAACCGACTATATACAATGAGCAGTTCTTC
cdr3_aa: CASSQPTIYNEQFF
d_call: NA
clone_size: NA
v_call: TRBV3-1/TRBV3-2
j_call: TRBJ2-1

cdr3_nt: TGTGCCAGCAGTCTAGCGGGGGACACAGATACGCAGTATTTT
cdr3_aa: CASSLAGDTDTQYF
d_call: TRBD2
clone_size: NA
v_call: TRBV28
j_call: TRBJ2-3

cdr3_nt: TGTGCCAGCAGCCCCGGGACTAGCGGTACCTACGAGCAGTACTTC
cdr3_aa: CASSPGTSGTYEQYF
d_call: TRBD2
clone_size: NA
v_call: TRBV28
j_call: TRBJ2-7

cdr3_nt: TGTGCCAGCAGTTTTAGAGGCGCCCATGGCTACACCTTC
cdr3_aa: CASSFRGAHGYTF
d_call: NA
clone_size: few
v_call: TRBV6-2/TRBV6-3
j_call: TRBJ1-2

cdr3_nt: TGTGCCAGCTCACCCAGGTCCCGGGACTCTGAGCAGTTCTTC
cdr3_aa: CASSPRSRDSEQFF
d_call: NA
clone_size: NA
v_call: TRBV18
j_call: TRBJ2-1

cdr3_nt: TGCGCCAGCAGCACGGGACTAGCGGGAGGGCTGGTTAATGAGCAGTTCTTC
cdr3_aa: CASSTGLAGGLVNEQFF
d_call: TRBD2
clone_size: NA
v_call: TRBV5-1
j_call: TRBJ2-1

cdr3_nt: TGTGCCTGGAGCGAGACTGGAAACACCATATATTTT
cdr3_aa: CAWSETGNTIYF
d_call: NA
clone_size: NA
v_call: TRBV30
j_call: TRBJ1-3

cdr3_nt: TGTGCCAGCAGCCACGAGGGACTCCTAAGCTACGAGCAGTACTTC
cdr3_aa: CASSHEGLLSYEQYF
d_call: NA
clone_size: NA
v_call: TRBV7-2
j_call: TRBJ2-7

cdr3_nt: TGCGCCAGCAGCCGGAGACCCTTAGCCAAAAACATTCAGTACTTC
cdr3_aa: CASSRRPLAKNIQYF
d_call: NA
clone_size: NA
v_call: TRBV5-1
j_call: TRBJ2-4

cdr3_nt: TGTGCCAGCAGTGAGCTACCGGGACAGGGGTCCACTGAAGCTTTCTTT
cdr3_aa: CASSELPGQGSTEAFF
d_call: TRBD1
clone_size: NA
v_call: TRBV6-1
j_call: TRBJ1-1

cdr3_nt: TGTGCCAGCAGCGTAGAACTAGCGGGAGTAGGTGAGCAGTACTTC
cdr3_aa: CASSVELAGVGEQYF
d_call: TRBD2
clone_size: NA
v_call: TRBV9
j_call: TRBJ2-7

cdr3_nt: TGTGCCAGCAGCCAAGCCCGGGTAATACGAAACAATGAGCAGTTCTTC
cdr3_aa: CASSQARVIRNNEQFF
d_call: NA
clone_size: once
v_call: TRBV14
j_call: TRBJ2-1

cdr3_nt: TGTGCTAGTGGTTTGAAAGGGCGGGGAGACCGATGCCCCTACGAGCAGTACTTC
cdr3_aa: CASGLKGRGDRCPYEQYF
d_call: NA
clone_size: NA
v_call: TRBV12-5
j_call: TRBJ2-7

cdr3_nt: TGTGCCAGCAGTTACATGGGCGGGAGTCCTTACGAGCAGTACTTC
cdr3_aa: CASSYMGGSPYEQYF
d_call: TRBD2
clone_size: NA
v_call: TRBV6-6
j_call: TRBJ2-7

cdr3_nt: TGTGCCAGAGAAAGCGCGGGACAGGGTAACTCCTATAATTCACCCCTCCACTTT
cdr3_aa: CARESAGQGNSYNSPLHF
d_call: TRBD1
clone_size: NA
v_call: TRBV7-4
j_call: TRBJ1-6

cdr3_nt: TGTGCCAGCAGCCCTAGGGGCCCGCTAGCGGAGATATACAATGAGCAGTTCTTC
cdr3_aa: CASSPRGPLAEIYNEQFF
d_call: TRBD2
clone_size: NA
v_call: TRBV7-6
j_call: TRBJ2-1

cdr3_nt: TGTGCCAGTAGTATCGGTGGACTAGCGCTCTACGAGCAGTACTTC
cdr3_aa: CASSIGGLALYEQYF
d_call: TRBD2
clone_size: once
v_call: TRBV19
j_call: TRBJ2-7

cdr3_nt: TGTGCCAGCAGCCCAAGCGGGAGTCCCTGGGATACGCAGTATTTT
cdr3_aa: CASSPSGSPWDTQYF
d_call: TRBD2
clone_size: NA
v_call: TRBV28
j_call: TRBJ2-3

cdr3_nt: TGTGCCAGCAGCCACCGAGGGGTGGGGGGTCGAAACATTCAGTACTTC
cdr3_aa: CASSHRGVGGRNIQYF
d_call: NA
clone_size: NA
v_call: TRBV13
j_call: TRBJ2-4

cdr3_nt: TGTGCCAGCAGCTTGGGACAGTTGAGCTCTGGAAACACCATATATTTT
cdr3_aa: CASSLGQLSSGNTIYF
d_call: TRBD1
clone_size: NA
v_call: TRBV7-2
j_call: TRBJ1-3

cdr3_nt: TGTGCCATCAGTGAGTCGAAGAACAGGGTTGGTAACTATGGCTACACCTTC
cdr3_aa: CAISESKNRVGNYGYTF
d_call: NA
clone_size: NA
v_call: TRBV10-3
j_call: TRBJ1-2

cdr3_nt: TGTGCCAGCAGCTTATTCACAGGGCAGGATGGCTACACCTTC
cdr3_aa: CASSLFTGQDGYTF
d_call: NA
clone_size: NA
v_call: TRBV7-2
j_call: TRBJ1-2

cdr3_nt: TGTGCCAGCAGCCAAGATCGAAGACAGGCTAACTATGGCTACACCTTC
cdr3_aa: CASSQDRRQANYGYTF
d_call: NA
clone_size: NA
v_call: TRBV3-1/TRBV3-2
j_call: TRBJ1-2

cdr3_nt: TGTGCCACCAGCACTGGACAGGCCTATAGCAATCAGCCCCAGCATTTT
cdr3_aa: CATSTGQAYSNQPQHF
d_call: TRBD1
clone_size: NA
v_call: TRBV15
j_call: TRBJ1-5

cdr3_nt: TGTGCCAGCAGCAATAGCGGGAATACCTACAATGAGCAGTTCTTC
cdr3_aa: CASSNSGNTYNEQFF
d_call: TRBD2
clone_size: NA
v_call: TRBV28
j_call: TRBJ2-1

cdr3_nt: TGTGCCACCAGTGATTCAGGGCAGGGAAAAGGCTACACCTTC
cdr3_aa: CATSDSGQGKGYTF
d_call: NA
clone_size: NA
v_call: TRBV24-1
j_call: TRBJ1-2

cdr3_nt: TGTGCCAGCAGCTCACGGGAGGGGGCGAAGGGCAATGAGCAGTTCTTC
cdr3_aa: CASSSREGAKGNEQFF
d_call: NA
clone_size: NA
v_call: TRBV11-3
j_call: TRBJ2-1

cdr3_nt: TGTGCCAGCAGTCGCTCCTACAGGGTTACCGGGGAGCTGTTTTTT
cdr3_aa: CASSRSYRVTGELFF
d_call: NA
clone_size: few
v_call: TRBV25-1
j_call: TRBJ2-2

cdr3_nt: TGTGCCAGCAGTTACGAGGGGGCGGCGGCCTATGGCTACACCTTC
cdr3_aa: CASSYEGAAAYGYTF
d_call: TRBD1
clone_size: NA
v_call: TRBV6-5
j_call: TRBJ1-2

cdr3_nt: TGTGCCAGCAGCTCAACCGGGACTAGCGGGATTGAGACCCAGTACTTC
cdr3_aa: CASSSTGTSGIETQYF
d_call: TRBD2
clone_size: NA
v_call: TRBV7-2
j_call: TRBJ2-5

cdr3_nt: TGTGCCAGCAGTTACAAGACAGGAGCCTATGGCTACACCTTC
cdr3_aa: CASSYKTGAYGYTF
d_call: NA
clone_size: NA
v_call: TRBV6-5
j_call: TRBJ1-2

cdr3_nt: TGCGCCAGCAGCTCGGGAACCCAGAGCTCTGGAAACACCATATATTTT
cdr3_aa: CASSSGTQSSGNTIYF
d_call: NA
clone_size: NA
v_call: TRBV5-1
j_call: TRBJ1-3

cdr3_nt: TGCGCCAGCAGCCAGAAAGTAGCGGGAGGTGCGAACACCGGGGAGCTGTTTTTT
cdr3_aa: CASSQKVAGGANTGELFF
d_call: TRBD2
clone_size: NA
v_call: TRBV4-1
j_call: TRBJ2-2

cdr3_nt: TGTGCCAGCAGTCCCCTCGGGGGATTCTGGGACTATGGCTACACCTTC
cdr3_aa: CASSPLGGFWDYGYTF
d_call: NA
clone_size: NA
v_call: TRBV13
j_call: TRBJ1-2

cdr3_nt: TGTGCCAGCAGCCCGGGGGGACTAGCGTTGGGAAATGAGCAGTTCTTC
cdr3_aa: CASSPGGLALGNEQFF
d_call: TRBD2
clone_size: NA
v_call: TRBV6-6
j_call: TRBJ2-1